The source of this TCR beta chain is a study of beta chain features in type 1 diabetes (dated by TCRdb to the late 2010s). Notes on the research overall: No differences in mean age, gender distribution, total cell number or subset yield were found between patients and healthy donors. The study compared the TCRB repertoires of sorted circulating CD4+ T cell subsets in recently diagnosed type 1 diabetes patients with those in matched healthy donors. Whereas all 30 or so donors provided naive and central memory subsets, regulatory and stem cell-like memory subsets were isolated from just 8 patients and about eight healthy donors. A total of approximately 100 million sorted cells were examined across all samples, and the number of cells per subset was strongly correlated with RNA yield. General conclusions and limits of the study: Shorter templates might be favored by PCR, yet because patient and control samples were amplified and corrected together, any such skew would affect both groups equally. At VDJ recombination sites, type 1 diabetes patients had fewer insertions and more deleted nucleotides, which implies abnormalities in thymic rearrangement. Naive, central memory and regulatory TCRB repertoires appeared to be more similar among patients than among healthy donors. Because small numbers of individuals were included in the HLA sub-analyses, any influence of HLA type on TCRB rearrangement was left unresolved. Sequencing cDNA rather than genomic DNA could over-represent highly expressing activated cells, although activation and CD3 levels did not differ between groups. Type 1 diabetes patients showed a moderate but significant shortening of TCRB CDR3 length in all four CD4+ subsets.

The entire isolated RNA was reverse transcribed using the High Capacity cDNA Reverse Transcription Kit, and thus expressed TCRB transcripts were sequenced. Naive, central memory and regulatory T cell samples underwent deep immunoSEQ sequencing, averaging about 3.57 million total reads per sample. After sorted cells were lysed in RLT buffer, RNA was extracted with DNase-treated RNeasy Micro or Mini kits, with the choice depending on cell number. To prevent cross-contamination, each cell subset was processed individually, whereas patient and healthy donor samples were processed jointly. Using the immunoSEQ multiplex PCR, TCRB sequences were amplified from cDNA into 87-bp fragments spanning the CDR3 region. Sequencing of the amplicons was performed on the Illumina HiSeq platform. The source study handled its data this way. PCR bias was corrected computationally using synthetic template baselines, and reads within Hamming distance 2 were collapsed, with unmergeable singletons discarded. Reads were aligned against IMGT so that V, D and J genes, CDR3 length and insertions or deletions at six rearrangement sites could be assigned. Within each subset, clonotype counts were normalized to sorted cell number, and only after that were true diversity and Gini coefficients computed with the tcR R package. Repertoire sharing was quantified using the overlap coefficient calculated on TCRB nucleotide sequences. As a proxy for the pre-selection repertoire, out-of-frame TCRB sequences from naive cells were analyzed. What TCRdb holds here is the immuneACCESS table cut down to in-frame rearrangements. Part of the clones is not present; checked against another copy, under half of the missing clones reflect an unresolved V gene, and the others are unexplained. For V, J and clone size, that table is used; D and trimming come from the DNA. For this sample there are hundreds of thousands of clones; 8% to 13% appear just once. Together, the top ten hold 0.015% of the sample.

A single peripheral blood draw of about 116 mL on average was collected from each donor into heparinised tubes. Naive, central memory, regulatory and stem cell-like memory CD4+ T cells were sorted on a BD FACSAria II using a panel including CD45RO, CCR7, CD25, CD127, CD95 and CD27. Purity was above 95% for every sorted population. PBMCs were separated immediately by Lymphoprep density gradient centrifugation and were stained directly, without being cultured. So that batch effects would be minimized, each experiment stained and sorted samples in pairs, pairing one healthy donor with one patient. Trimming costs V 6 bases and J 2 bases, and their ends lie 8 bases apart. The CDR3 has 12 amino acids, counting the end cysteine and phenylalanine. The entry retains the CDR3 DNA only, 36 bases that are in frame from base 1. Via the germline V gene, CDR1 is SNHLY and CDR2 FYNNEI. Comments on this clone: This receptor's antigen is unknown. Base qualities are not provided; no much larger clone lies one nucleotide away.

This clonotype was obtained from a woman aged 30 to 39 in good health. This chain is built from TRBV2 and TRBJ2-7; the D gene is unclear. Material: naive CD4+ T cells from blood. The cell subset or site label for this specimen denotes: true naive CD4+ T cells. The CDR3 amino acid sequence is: CASSTEPYEQYF. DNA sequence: TGTGCCAGCAGCACTGAACCCTACGAGCAGTACTTC.